The clone carrying this T cell receptor (beta chain) was seen only a few times. As yet, its antigen is unknown. This entry is derived from a study of early stage breast cancer tumors. General study points: Most shared enriched TCRB sequences were commonly generated ones. Tumors had roughly 2.4-fold higher T cell density and higher clonality than adjacent normal breast tissue.

The CDR3 runs to 17 residues. V was clipped by 2 bases and J by 10 bases; unmatched bases: 16. Looked up from germline, CDR1 is SGHDT and CDR2 is YYEEEE. Sequencing was performed with immunoSEQ multiplex PCR; in TCRdb, only in-frame clones are kept and a portion is missing. The sample carries some 21,000 clones, about 75% recorded once. The origin of this receptor is a person aged 55 to 70 with breast cancer. Sequencing used blood. The V call is TRBV5-6, the J call TRBJ2-1; 9 nucleotides line up with TRBD1. CDR3 in amino acids: CASSFVPGQGPLEEQFF. CDR3 nucleotide sequence: TGTGCCAGCAGCTTCGTCCCGGGACAGGGTCCCCTCGAGGAGCAGTTCTTC.